Described below is a single TCR beta chain sequence and its context. Its cognate antigen is unknown. The data belong to a study of T cell responses to AZD1222 COVID-19 vaccine. Study-wide points: Only a handful of AZD1222 recipients, six or seven in all, had baseline seropositivity. After the peak T cell response, and only then, were repertoires sampled. Donors skewed white British and female; clonal diversity was possibly underestimated.

Repertoires were generated with immunoSEQ multiplex PCR, while TCRdb's copy carries only in-frame clones and drops some. The data hold around 140,000 clones, with 91% observed a single time. The sequencing used peripheral blood, collected on day 0 of AZD1222 vaccination. This TCR was recovered from an adult in good health.

The DNA for the CDR3 is TGCGCCAGCAGCTTCTCACGATGGGCCTACGAGCAGTACTTC. Translating gives CASSFSRWAYEQYF. This chain joins TRBV5-1 and TRBJ2-7, with no clear D. Germline CDR1 reads SGHRS; CDR2 reads YFSETQ. CDR3 size: 14 residues. The ends were cut back, 2 bases at V and 2 bases at J, with 11 bases in the middle.